Shown below are 26 T cell receptor beta chains from a single sample sequenced in a study of vaccination effects on CD4 cells after COVID-19. Clones were read by immunoSEQ multiplex PCR, and TCRdb kept only the in-frame ones, dropping some. The sample gives tens of thousands of clones, around 74% of which show up once; about 16% is in the top ten. These receptors' targets are unknown. Before sequencing, viral peptide pools were used by the ViraFEST assay to expand antigen-specific CD4+ T cells. Culture lasted 10 days before CD4+ T cell isolation. Each person got two doses of an mRNA SARS-CoV-2 vaccine, BNT162b2 or mRNA-1273. Sequencing was performed on CD4+ T cells from PBMCs cultured with HCoV-OC43 spike peptides, taken after COVID-19 vaccination. Subset of the sample: HCoV-OC43 spike overlapping peptide pool stimulation. Source of these receptors: a human donor who received a COVID-19 vaccine.

The V gene is TRBV27, the J gene TRBJ2-4; D is possibly TRBD1 or TRBD2 (5 bases each). Trimming removed 5 bases from V and 6 bases from J, with 14 bases in between. Germline V gene lookup returns CDR1 MNHEY and CDR2 SMNVEV (reference sequence). CDR3 length equals 14 residues. In DNA form, the CDR3 reads TGTGCCAGCAGTGGGACGGAAGCAGGAAACATTCAGTACTTC. It is translated as CASSGTEAGNIQYF.

This clone was recorded only once. CDR3 bases: TGTGCCAGCACCCGGGACATGGCCTCAAACATTCAGTACTTC. It translates to CASTRDMASNIQYF. The chain joins TRBV5-4 to TRBJ2-4, with a tentative D call TRBD1 (6 bases). V lost 6 bases to trimming and J lost 6 bases, with 16 bases between them. Germline values: CDR1 SGHNT, CDR2 YYREEE (reference sequence). This CDR3 region has 14 residues.

The chain employs TRBV6-5 and TRBJ1-4; D is possibly TRBD1 (5 bases). Germline CDR1 MNHEY, CDR2 SVGAGI. The CDR3 runs to 14 residues. V lost 6 bases and J lost 13, with 21 bases in between. The CDR3 here is CASRSLDSAMGLFF. The CDR3 DNA reads TGTGCCAGCAGGAGTCTAGACAGCGCGATGGGACTGTTTTTT.

V usage is TRBV7-2 and J usage is TRBJ1-4; D unclear. This CDR3 is 14 amino acids long. Trimming removed 2 bases from V and 6 bases from J, with 10 bases in between. Per the germline V gene, CDR1 is SGHTA and CDR2 is FQGNSA. CDR3 nucleotides: TGTGCCAGCAGCTTATTTCGCGCGGATGAAAAACTGTTTTTT. Its translation is CASSLFRADEKLFF.

The V and J genes are TRBV19 and TRBJ2-1; 14 nucleotides agree with TRBD2. V was pared by 5 bases and J by 7 bases, with 7 bases of the junction left unmatched. Germline loops: CDR1 LNHDA, CDR2 SQIVND (reference sequence). The CDR3 contains 16 residues. CDR3 protein: CASSLGLAGVGNEQFF. The CDR3 bases are TGTGCCAGTAGTCTGGGACTAGCGGGAGTCGGTAATGAGCAGTTCTTC.

This chain connects TRBV19 to TRBJ2-2; 11 bases are shared with TRBD2. V shed 4 bases, J shed 4 bases, and the junction held 5 bases outside the gene matches. Germline V CDR1 and CDR2: LNHDA, SQIVND (reference sequence). This CDR3 comprises 16 residues. The CDR3 bases are TGTGCCAGTAGTACCGGGACTAGCGGACTCACCGGGGAGCTGTTTTTT. It codes for CASSTGTSGLTGELFF.

The sample holds a few counts of this clone. The V gene is TRBV6-5, the J gene TRBJ1-2; D is perhaps TRBD1 (6 bases). Trimming took 2 bases from V and 4 from J, leaving 8 bases between them. Germline values: CDR1 MNHEY, CDR2 SVGAGI. The CDR3 loop spans 13 amino acids. This chain's CDR3 is CASSYDRSYGYTF. CDR3 nucleotides: TGTGCCAGCAGTTACGACAGGAGCTATGGCTACACCTTC.

The chain carries TRBV5-1 and TRBJ2-1, with 11 nucleotides matching TRBD2. Germline V CDR1 and CDR2: SGHRS, YFSETQ. The ends lost 0 bases at V and 7 bases at J; junction bases unmatched: 6. CDR3 length: 16 residues. DNA for the CDR3: TGCGCCAGCAGCTTGGTGATAGCGGGAGGGAGGAATGAGCAGTTCTTC. Translating it yields CASSLVIAGGRNEQFF.

The CDR3 DNA reads as TGTGCCAGCAGCCCCGGGACCACTAGCGGGAGGCTGAAAAACTACAATGAGCAGTTCTTC. The encoded protein is CASSPGTTSGRLKNYNEQFF. The chain carries TRBV3-1 (or the pseudogene TRBV3-2) and TRBJ2-1, with 12 nucleotides matching TRBD2. Germline lookup yields CDR1 LGHDT and CDR2 YNNKEL (reference sequence). CDR3 length: 20 amino acids. V shed 4 bases, J shed 3 bases, and the junction held 16 bases outside the gene matches.

This clone was counted between two and nine times. The chain has TRBV30 and TRBJ1-1; 11 bases align to TRBD1. Germline CDR1 is GTSNPN and CDR2 is SVGIG (reference sequence). V was pared by 1 base and J by 11 bases, with 9 bases of the junction left unmatched. The CDR3 spans 14 residues. For the CDR3, the DNA is TGTGCCTGGAGTGGGGGGACAGGGGGTACGAGGGCTTTCTTT. Amino acid sequence: CAWSGGTGGTRAFF. The variable domain in full, completed from reference TRBV30 and TRBJ1-1, reads SQTIHQWPATLVQPVGSPLSLECTVEGTSNPNLYWYRQAAGRGLQLLFYSVGIGQISSEVPQNLSASRPQDRQFILSSKKLLLSDSGFYLCAWSGGTGGTRAFFGQGTRLTVV.

This clone was picked up one time. V and J are TRBV7-9 and TRBJ1-4; possibly TRBD1 for D (6 bases). V was trimmed by 2 bases and J by 8 bases, leaving 15 bases between them. The length of the CDR3 is 15 residues. Germline-derived CDR1 and CDR2 are SEHNR and FQNEAQ (reference sequence). Here the CDR3 reads CASSLLSGGNEKLFF. The CDR3, as DNA: TGTGCCAGCAGCTTACTATCGGGGGGCAACGAAAAACTGTTTTTT.

J is TRBJ2-2 and V is TRBV5-1, with 15 nucleotides matching TRBD2. The V and J ends lost 4 bases and 5 bases, in that order; junction bases with no gene match: 6. The germline gives CDR1 SGHRS, CDR2 YFSETQ. The CDR3 runs 17 residues. CDR3 residues: CASSGGLAGGETGELFF. In nucleotides, the CDR3 is TGCGCCAGCAGCGGCGGACTAGCGGGAGGGGAAACCGGGGAGCTGTTTTTT.

This clone was picked up many times. V and J are TRBV10-1 and TRBJ1-5, with TRBD1 identical over 8 bases. V gave up 9 bases and J gave up 4 bases; unmatched junction bases: 2. CDR3 size: 12 residues. Germline V gene lookup returns CDR1 WNHNN and CDR2 SYGVQD (reference sequence). The CDR3 coding sequence is TGCGCCAGGACAGGGGATAATCAGCCCCAGCATTTT. Amino acids: CARTGDNQPQHF.

This chain joins TRBV19 and TRBJ1-1; D unresolved. Germline values: CDR1 LNHDA, CDR2 SQIVND (reference sequence). The length of the CDR3 is 11 residues. Trimming shortened V by 8 bases and J by 1 base, and 5 bases separated the two germline ends. The CDR3, as DNA: TGTGCCAGTTTGGAGAACACTGAAGCTTTCTTT. This translates into CASLENTEAFF. The variable domain in full, with the rest retrieved from reference TRBV19 and TRBJ1-1, is DGGITQSPKYLFRKEGQNVTLSCEQNLNHDAMYWYRQDPGQGLRLIYYSQIVNDFQKGDIAEGYSVSREKKESFPLTVTSAQKNPTAFYLCASLENTEAFFGQGTRLTVV.

V usage is TRBV30 and J usage is TRBJ2-5; D perhaps matches TRBD2 (6 bases). Trimming removed 3 bases at V and 2 bases at J, with 13 bases between. Looked up from germline, CDR1 is GTSNPN and CDR2 is SVGIG (reference sequence). The CDR3 has 14 residues. The CDR3 DNA reads as TGTGCCTGGAGCTATAGCGGTACTCAAGAGACCCAGTACTTC. Translated, it gives CAWSYSGTQETQYF. The variable domain in full, with the rest retrieved from reference TRBV30 and TRBJ2-5, is SQTIHQWPATLVQPVGSPLSLECTVEGTSNPNLYWYRQAAGRGLQLLFYSVGIGQISSEVPQNLSASRPQDRQFILSSKKLLLSDSGFYLCAWSYSGTQETQYFGPGTRLLVL.

This chain uses TRBV7-9 with TRBJ2-5; D is perhaps TRBD1 (6 bases). V was clipped by 5 bases and J by 2 bases, with 12 bases between them. Germline-derived CDR1 and CDR2 are SEHNR and FQNEAQ (reference sequence). The CDR3 extends over 14 amino acids. The CDR3 protein is CASSLRTEQETQYF. CDR3 sequence (DNA): TGTGCCAGCAGCCTCCGGACAGAACAAGAGACCCAGTACTTC.

This clone was observed a few times. This chain uses TRBV7-2 with TRBJ2-1; 7 positions match TRBD1. CDR1 is SGHTA, CDR2 FQGNSA, per germline. With V trimmed by 5 bases and J by 2 bases, 6 bases remained unmatched. CDR3 length: 15 residues. CDR3: CASSADRLTYNEQFF. Here the CDR3 DNA reads TGTGCCAGCAGCGCGGACAGGTTAACCTACAATGAGCAGTTCTTC.

This clone appeared a few times. V is TRBV24-1 and J is TRBJ2-5, with 7 nucleotides matching TRBD1. CDR1 and CDR2 (germline): KGHDR, SFDVKD. With 5 bases clipped from V and 0 bases from J, the junction kept 5 bases outside the gene matches. The CDR3 contains 15 residues. The CDR3 here is CATSVLDRYQETQYF. The CDR3 DNA sequence: TGTGCCACCAGTGTGCTGGACAGGTACCAAGAGACCCAGTACTTC.

In regard to this clone: Additional DNA sequences in this sample encode the identical CDR3. V is TRBV5-1 and J is TRBJ2-1; D possibly corresponds to TRBD1 (5 bases). This CDR3 is 15 amino acids long. V dropped 0 bases and J dropped 0 bases, with 7 bases sitting between them. Germline V lookup: CDR1 SGHRS, CDR2 YFSETQ. For the CDR3, the DNA is TGCGCCAGCAGCTTGGGACAGAACTCCTACAATGAGCAGTTCTTC. This translates into CASSLGQNSYNEQFF.

This clone occurred a few times. As DNA, the CDR3 is TGTGCCAGCAGCTTATTCGGCGGCAATTCACCCCTCCACTTT. This translates into CASSLFGGNSPLHF. The rearrangement links TRBV7-8 to TRBJ1-6; D not resolved. Trimming removed 2 bases from V and 7 bases from J, with 9 bases in between. The CDR3 spans 14 residues. CDR1 is SGHVS, CDR2 FQNEAQ, per germline.

The J gene is TRBJ1-3, the V gene TRBV7-2; D not certain. Germline V CDR1 and CDR2: SGHTA, FQGNSA. The CDR3 has 16 amino acids. V was trimmed by 1 base and J by 2 bases, leaving 12 bases between them. CDR3 loop: CASSLGGSGTGNTIYF. CDR3 in DNA: TGTGCCAGCAGCTTAGGTGGTTCGGGGACTGGAAACACCATATATTTT.

The chain links TRBV7-9 to TRBJ2-7, with a tentative D call TRBD1 (6 bases). Trimming stripped 5 bases from V and 6 bases from J, with 14 bases between. This CDR3 has 13 amino acids. CDR1 SEHNR and CDR2 FQNEAQ come from the germline V gene (reference sequence). CDR3 bases: TGTGCCAGCAGCCGCACACAGGGTCCCGAGCAGTACTTC. The encoded protein is CASSRTQGPEQYF.

V gene TRBV7-9 combines with J gene TRBJ1-6; unclear D gene. Germline CDR1 reads SEHNR; CDR2 reads FQNEAQ (reference sequence). V lost 2 bases to trimming and J lost 13 bases, with 12 bases between them. This CDR3 contains 13 residues. CDR3 amino acids: CASSLSLGGPLHF. CDR3 nucleotides: TGTGCCAGCAGCTTATCTCTTGGAGGTCCCCTCCACTTT.

The table lists this clone with a few counts. The genes are TRBV2 and TRBJ2-2; D gene uncertain. The CDR3 is 13 residues long. Trimming removed 6 bases from V and 3 bases from J, with 8 bases in between. Germline V gene lookup returns CDR1 SNHLY and CDR2 FYNNEI. The CDR3 bases are TGTGCCAGCAGCAAAGATTACACCGGGGAGCTGTTTTTT. It translates to CASSKDYTGELFF.

This clone turned up a few times. This sequence joins TRBV6-2 or TRBV6-3 and TRBJ2-2; maybe TRBD1 (6 bases). The germline V gene encodes CDR1 MNHEY and CDR2 SVGEGT. V was cut by 5 bases and J by 6 bases, with 16 bases left in between. This CDR3 region has 15 residues. CDR3 residues: CASSLQGVGAGELFF. Written as DNA, the CDR3 is TGTGCCAGCAGTCTACAGGGAGTTGGAGCCGGGGAGCTGTTTTTT.

V and J are TRBV18 and TRBJ2-2; 10 bases fit TRBD1. The CDR3 contains 16 residues. Germline-derived CDR1 and CDR2 are KGHSH and LQKENI. V lost 1 base and J lost 5; bases outside the gene matches: 4. CDR3 nucleotides: TGTGCCAGCTCACCACTCGACAGGGGGCGGACCGGGGAGCTGTTTTTT. It codes for CASSPLDRGRTGELFF.